The 31 T cell receptor beta chains reported below all come from one sample, sequenced in a study of blood T cells in healthy people across ages. A second PCR, run for roughly 7 to 12 cycles, used a sample-barcoded 5' primer plus a J-beta primer mix. Via MiXCR, TCRdb re-called the 5' RACE reads, giving one row per CDR3 protein. The data contain some 670,000 distinct CDR3 sequences, over 40% of them singletons. The specimen sequenced was blood. The receptors derive from a woman over 75 in good health.

Many counts were recorded for this clonotype. The chain joins TRBV10-3 to TRBJ2-7, with 8 bases lining up with TRBD2. The ends lost 0 bases at V and 1 base at J; junction bases unmatched: 2. The CDR3 has 15 amino acids. Germline V gene sequence: CDR1 ENHRY, CDR2 SYGVKD. DNA of the CDR3: TGTGCCATCAGTGAGTCAGGGACTAGTTCCTACGAGCAGTACTTC. Its protein is CAISESGTSSYEQYF.

The V gene is TRBV20-1, the J gene TRBJ2-5, with TRBD1 as a possible D gene (6 bases). This CDR3 has 14 amino acids. The germline V and J ends were trimmed by 6 bases and 1 base, with 15 bases remaining between them. Germline CDR1 is DFQATT and CDR2 is SNEGSKA (reference sequence). In nucleotides, the CDR3 is TGCAGTGCCACGGGACAAGAATTCCAAGAGACCCAGTACTTC. Translation gives CSATGQEFQETQYF.

This clonotype was seen a handful of times. J is TRBJ2-2 and V is TRBV7-2, with D perhaps matching TRBD2 (5 bases). Germline V gives CDR1 SGHTA, CDR2 FQGNSA. The CDR3 spans 15 residues. V was pared by 4 bases and J by 2 bases, with 11 bases between. The CDR3: CASSSRLLNTGELFF. Here the CDR3 DNA reads TGTGCCAGCAGCTCCCGACTATTAAACACCGGGGAGCTGTTTTTT.

In this sample, this clonotype turned up many times. The rearrangement joins TRBV28 to TRBJ2-7; D unclear. The length of the CDR3 is 14 residues. Germline loops: CDR1 MDHEN, CDR2 SYDVKM. V was trimmed by 6 bases and J by 5 bases, leaving 17 bases between them. In DNA, the CDR3 is TGTGCCAGCAGCCAGCAGACCCCTCTTAACGAGCAGTACTTC. The encoded protein is CASSQQTPLNEQYF.

The chain couples TRBV4-1 to TRBJ2-3, with 11 bases fitting TRBD2. CDR3 size: 18 residues. Per the germline V gene, CDR1 is MGHRA and CDR2 is YSYEKL. The V and J ends lost 0 bases and 4 bases, in that order; junction bases with no gene match: 9. CDR3 in DNA: TGCGCCAGCAGCCAAGACCCCTCGGCTAGCGGGGGGTCAGATACGCAGTATTTT. This sequence encodes CASSQDPSASGGSDTQYF.

This clonotype was seen many times. This chain uses TRBV4-1 with TRBJ2-3; TRBD2 matches 12 bases. The CDR3 sequence is 16 residues long. CDR1 MGHRA and CDR2 YSYEKL come from the germline V gene. Trimming cost V 4 bases and J 8 bases; bases outside gene matches: 10. CDR3 residues: CASSLRLAGVLVTQYF. The CDR3, as DNA: TGCGCCAGCAGCCTTAGACTAGCGGGAGTGTTGGTTACGCAGTATTTT.

The chain is built from TRBV6-5 and TRBJ2-7; possibly TRBD1 for D (6 bases). The V and J ends lost 6 bases and 2 bases respectively, with 14 bases between them. Germline CDR1 is MNHEY and CDR2 is SVGAGI. CDR3 length: 14 amino acids. Here the CDR3 DNA reads TGTGCCAGCAGCCGGACGGCAGGGGCCTACGAGCAGTACTTC. It is translated as CASSRTAGAYEQYF.

Concerning this clonotype itself: Being one base from a much bigger clone, this may be a read error. This chain joins TRBV5-1 and TRBJ2-1; possible D gene TRBD1, 6 bases. The germline gives CDR1 SGHRS, CDR2 YFSETQ. The CDR3 consists of 15 residues. CDR3 coding DNA: TGCGCCGGCAGATACAGGGTATATACCTACAATGAGCAGTTCTTC. Translating it yields CAGRYRVYTYNEQFF. Full variable domain (remainder filled in from reference TRBV5-1 and TRBJ2-1): KAGVTQTPRYLIKTRGQQVTLSCSPISGHRSVSWYQQTPGQGLQFLFEYFSETQRNKGNFPGRFSGRQFSNSRSEMNVSTLELGDSALYLCAGRYRVYTYNEQFFGPGTRLTVL.

This clonotype was found many times. Written as DNA, the CDR3 is TGTGCCAGCAGCTTATTTCGACAGATTAATGAAAAACTGTTTTTT. This translates into CASSLFRQINEKLFF. V and J are TRBV7-9 and TRBJ1-4; D is perhaps TRBD1 (5 bases). With 2 bases removed from V and 4 bases from J, the gap between germline ends came to 11 bases. Germline CDR1 SEHNR, CDR2 FQNEAQ (reference sequence). The CDR3 is 15 amino acids.

This clonotype was recorded once. A much larger clone sits a single nucleotide away, making a read error possible. This chain links TRBV7-2 with TRBJ2-5, with 9 bases matching TRBD2. The CDR3 length is 15 residues. In germline, CDR1 is SGHTA, CDR2 FQGNSA. CDR3 sequence: CASKKTGTSPETRYF. DNA of the CDR3: TGTGCCAGCAAGAAGACCGGGACTAGCCCAGAGACCCGGTACTTC.

The chain uses TRBV4-1 and TRBJ2-1; 9 bases fit TRBD2. CDR1 is MGHRA and CDR2 is YSYEKL in the germline V gene. V lost 1 base and J lost 2; bases outside the gene matches: 6. The CDR3 covers 17 residues. The CDR3 spells CASSQGRSSGTYNEQFF. The CDR3 region has the DNA TGCGCCAGCAGCCAAGGACGTTCTAGCGGGACCTACAATGAGCAGTTCTTC.

The chain joins TRBV6-1 to TRBJ2-1, with D perhaps TRBD2 (6 bases). The germline V and J ends were trimmed by 4 bases and 1 base, with 14 bases remaining between them. Germline V gene sequence: CDR1 MNHNS, CDR2 SASEGT. The CDR3 is made up of 16 amino acids. The CDR3 DNA reads as TGTGCCAGCAGTGCCCCACTAGCTGGGTCCTACAATGAGCAGTTCTTC. Its protein product is CASSAPLAGSYNEQFF.

Ten or more counts support this clonotype. V is TRBV5-1 and J is TRBJ2-1, with TRBD1 identical over 7 bases. The CDR3 is made up of 15 amino acids. The germline gives CDR1 SGHRS, CDR2 YFSETQ. V gave up 3 bases and J gave up 3 bases; unmatched junction bases: 6. CDR3 coding DNA: TGCGCCAGCAGCTCCATGGGGACAGACTACAATGAGCAGTTCTTC. Its protein is CASSSMGTDYNEQFF.

Comment on this clonotype: A much larger clone differs from this one at a single base, so this may be a read error. The rearrangement uses TRBV3-1 and TRBJ2-7, with unresolved D. Judging by the DNA end, TRBJ2-5 fits better; the J call may be wrong. Germline V CDR1 and CDR2: LGHDT, YNNKEL (reference sequence). The CDR3 spans 15 residues. The CDR3 nucleotides are TGTGCCAGCAGCCAAATGATGGGGTACCAAGAGACCCAGTACTTC. It specifies CASSQMMGYQETQYF.

This clonotype was seen just once. The gene calls are TRBV2 and TRBJ1-2; 7 bases map to TRBD1. The ends lost 1 base at V and 6 bases at J; junction bases unmatched: 5. CDR1 is SNHLY, CDR2 FYNNEI, per germline. This CDR3 comprises 14 residues. The CDR3 spells CASSEGRTGHGYTF. CDR3 coding DNA: TGTGCCAGCAGTGAAGGTAGGACAGGACATGGCTACACCTTC.

This clonotype came up once. A much larger clone sits a single nucleotide away, making a read error possible. The CDR3 region is CASSVTGRTETQYF. The CDR3 DNA sequence: TGTGCCAGCAGTGTAACGGGCAGGACAGAGACCCAGTACTTC. The rearrangement uses TRBV12-3 or TRBV12-4 and TRBJ2-4; D unresolved. The closer fit of TRBJ2-5 to the DNA end suggests the J call may be wrong. This CDR3 contains 14 residues.

The chain uses TRBV27 and TRBJ1-2, with 7 bases identical to TRBD1. The CDR3 runs 16 residues. V dropped 5 bases and J dropped 0; count of bases not matched to a gene: 9. The germline gives CDR1 MNHEY, CDR2 SMNVEV (reference sequence). The CDR3 protein is CASSPLSRGTNYGYTF. CDR3 coding DNA: TGTGCCAGCAGTCCCCTTTCCAGGGGGACTAACTATGGCTACACCTTC.

V usage is TRBV3-1 and J usage is TRBJ2-2; D perhaps matches TRBD2 (5 bases). CDR1 LGHDT and CDR2 YNNKEL come from the germline V gene (reference sequence). This CDR3 contains 12 residues. V shed 4 bases and J shed 10 bases, with 10 bases lying between them. The CDR3 region has the DNA TGTGCCAGCAGCCGAGGGCCCGAGGAGCTGTTTTTT. It is translated as CASSRGPEELFF.

Worth noting for this clonotype: A read error may produce the germline difference seen at one junction end. This chain links TRBV7-2 with TRBJ2-3; 15 nucleotides match TRBD2. There are 17 residues in the CDR3. Germline lookup yields CDR1 SGHTA and CDR2 FQGNSA. CDR3 sequence: CASSWGTSGGSLHTRYF. The CDR3 bases are TGTGCCAGCAGCTGGGGGACTAGCGGGGGGTCTCTTCATACGCGGTATTTT.

This clonotype was detected once. For the CDR3, the DNA is TGTGCCAGCAGTTACTCGGCCGGTTCGGAGACCCAGTACTTC. It is translated as CASSYSAGSETQYF. The V call is TRBV6-5, the J call TRBJ2-5; D call uncertain. The germline CDR1 and CDR2 sequences are MNHEY and SVGAGI. The length of the CDR3 is 14 residues. V was pared by 0 bases and J by 5 bases, with 10 bases between.

The V gene is TRBV6-5, the J gene TRBJ2-7; D could derive from TRBD1 or TRBD2 (5 bases each). The CDR3 loop spans 14 amino acids. The V and J ends lost 5 bases and 1 base respectively, with 12 bases between them. Germline V gene sequence: CDR1 MNHEY, CDR2 SVGAGI. The CDR3 region is CASSLPGPSYEQYF. The CDR3 DNA sequence: TGTGCCAGCAGTCTACCGGGACCTTCCTACGAGCAGTACTTC.

As to this clonotype: A single base separates this from a much larger clone, so it may be a read error. This sequence joins TRBV4-2 and TRBJ2-4; 7 positions match TRBD2. Trimming removed 0 bases from V and 15 bases from J; junction bases left unmatched: 14. This CDR3 contains 15 residues. CDR1 LGHNA and CDR2 YNFKEQ come from the germline V gene. The CDR3 nucleotides are TGTGCCAGCAGCCAAGATATGGGGGGGACCTACGAGCGGTACTTC. This encodes CASSQDMGGTYERYF.

This clonotype was picked up a small number of times. J is TRBJ1-5 and V is TRBV3-1; the D is unclear. Per the germline V gene, CDR1 is LGHDT and CDR2 is YNNKEL (reference sequence). With 3 bases removed from V and 1 base from J, the gap between germline ends came to 13 bases. This CDR3 is 16 amino acids long. The CDR3 DNA sequence: TGTGCCAGCAGCCATGCGACCGGGAGAAGCAATCAGCCCCAGCATTTT. It yields the protein CASSHATGRSNQPQHF. The full variable domain, rest sourced from reference TRBV3-1 and TRBJ1-5, is DTAVSQTPKYLVTQMGNDKSIKCEQNLGHDTMYWYKQDSKKFLKIMFSYNNKELIINETVPNRFSPKSPDKAHLNLHINSLELGDSAVYFCASSHATGRSNQPQHFGDGTRLSIL.

The CDR3 is CASSEAGTSGRKFF. For the CDR3, the DNA is TGTGCCAGCAGTGAAGCCGGGACTAGCGGGAGAAAGTTCTTC. The rearrangement joins TRBV2 to TRBJ2-1; 14 positions agree with TRBD2. J lost 14 bases, V lost 0 bases, and 3 bases had no gene match. Per germline, CDR1 SNHLY and CDR2 FYNNEI. CDR3 length: 14 amino acids.

The chain carries TRBV2 and TRBJ2-6; either TRBD1 or TRBD2 may supply D (5 bases each). Germline V gene data show CDR1 as SNHLY and CDR2 as FYNNEI. The CDR3 is 18 amino acids. V lost 6 bases and J 0 bases, leaving 18 bases between the germline ends. CDR3 nucleotide sequence: TGTGCCAGCAGGCCAAGGTCGGGGCTGTTCTCTGGGGCCAACGTCCTGACTTTC. Translation gives CASRPRSGLFSGANVLTF.

The chain is built from TRBV30 and TRBJ2-5; no definite D call. The J call may be mistaken, given a closer DNA end match to TRBJ2-7. In germline, CDR1 is GTSNPN, CDR2 SVGIG (reference sequence). The length of the CDR3 is 13 residues. CDR3 protein: CAWGLRDSYEQYF. The CDR3 bases are TGTGCCTGGGGTTTAAGAGACTCCTACGAGCAGTACTTC.

This clonotype was seen only a few times. A read error may be the cause here, since a much bigger clone is one base away. This chain uses TRBV30 with TRBJ1-4; 7 positions agree with TRBD1. J gave up 8 bases and V 2 bases, and 8 bases lay outside the gene matches. Per the germline V gene, CDR1 is GTSNPN and CDR2 is SVGIG (reference sequence). The CDR3 has 14 residues. CDR3 sequence reads: CAWSKGALGEKLFF. CDR3 DNA: TGTGCCTGGAGTAAGGGGGCCCTGGGAGAAAAACTGTTTTTT.

Remarks on this clonotype: A read error may explain this, as a much larger clone is one base away. The chain links TRBV6-6 to TRBJ2-5; TRBD2 might be the D (6 bases). V shed 6 bases and J shed 11 bases, with 25 bases lying between them. CDR1 MNHNY and CDR2 SVGAGI come from the germline V gene (reference sequence). This CDR3 spans 15 amino acids. CDR3: CASSALAPTYNEQYF. CDR3 bases: TGTGCCAGCAGCGCTCTAGCGCCTACCTACAATGAGCAGTACTTC.

The rearrangement uses TRBV28 and TRBJ2-6, with 10 nucleotides matching TRBD2. CDR1 is MDHEN and CDR2 is SYDVKM in the germline V gene. Germline trimming cut 2 bases from V and 0 bases from J; bases unmatched to any gene: 4. The CDR3 has 18 residues. CDR3: CASSLSGLAASGANVLTF. CDR3 sequence (DNA): TGTGCCAGCAGTTTAAGCGGACTAGCGGCCTCTGGGGCCAACGTCCTGACTTTC.

This clonotype appeared many times. V gene TRBV2 combines with J gene TRBJ2-1; 9 bases are shared with TRBD2. CDR1 SNHLY and CDR2 FYNNEI come from the germline V gene. V shed 7 bases and J 0 bases; nucleotides not matched to a gene: 10. The CDR3 is 17 residues long. The chain's CDR3 is CASTPLTSGRSYNEQFF. In nucleotides, the CDR3 is TGTGCCAGCACTCCACTAACTAGCGGGCGCTCCTACAATGAGCAGTTCTTC. Complete variable domain (other parts from reference TRBV2 and TRBJ2-1): EPEVTQTPSHQVTQMGQEVILRCVPISNHLYFYWYRQILGQKVEFLVSFYNNEISEKSEIFDDQFSVERPDGSNFTLKIRSTKLEDSAMYFCASTPLTSGRSYNEQFFGPGTRLTVL.

This clonotype was detected once. This may stem from a read error, because a much larger clone lies one nucleotide away. The chain joins TRBV12-3 or TRBV12-4 to TRBJ2-5; 10 bases fit TRBD2. Matching the DNA end better, TRBJ2-1 makes the J call doubtful. CDR3 length: 15 amino acids. The CDR3 bases are TGTGCCAGCACCTTGAGGACTAGCGGACAAGAGACCCAGTTCTTC. Its protein is CASTLRTSGQETQFF.